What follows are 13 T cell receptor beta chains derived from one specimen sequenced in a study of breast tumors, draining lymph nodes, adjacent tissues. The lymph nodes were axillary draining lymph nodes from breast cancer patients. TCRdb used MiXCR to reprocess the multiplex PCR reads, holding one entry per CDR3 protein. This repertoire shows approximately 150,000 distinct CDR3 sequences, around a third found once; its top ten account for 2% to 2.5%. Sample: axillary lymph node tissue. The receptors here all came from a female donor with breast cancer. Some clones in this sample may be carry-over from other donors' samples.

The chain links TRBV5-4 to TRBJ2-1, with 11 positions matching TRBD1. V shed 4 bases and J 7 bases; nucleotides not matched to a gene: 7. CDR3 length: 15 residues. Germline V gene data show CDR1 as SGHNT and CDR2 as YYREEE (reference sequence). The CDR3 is CASSLRTGGKNEQFF. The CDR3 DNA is TGTGCCAGCAGCCTAAGGACAGGGGGCAAAAATGAGCAGTTCTTC.

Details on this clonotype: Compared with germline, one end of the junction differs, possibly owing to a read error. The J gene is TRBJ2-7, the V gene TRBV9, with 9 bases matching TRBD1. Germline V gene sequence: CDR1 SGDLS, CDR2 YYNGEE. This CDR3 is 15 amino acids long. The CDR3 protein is CASRKTGGTTGELYF. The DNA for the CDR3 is TGTGCCAGCAGAAAGACAGGGGGAACCACCGGGGAGCTGTACTTC.

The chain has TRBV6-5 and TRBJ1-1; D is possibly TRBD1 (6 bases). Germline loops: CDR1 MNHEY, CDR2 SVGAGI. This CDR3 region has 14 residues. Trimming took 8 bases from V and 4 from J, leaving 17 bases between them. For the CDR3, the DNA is TGTGCCAGCGGAATAGACAGGCTTCCCACTGAAGCTTTCTTT. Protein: CASGIDRLPTEAFF.

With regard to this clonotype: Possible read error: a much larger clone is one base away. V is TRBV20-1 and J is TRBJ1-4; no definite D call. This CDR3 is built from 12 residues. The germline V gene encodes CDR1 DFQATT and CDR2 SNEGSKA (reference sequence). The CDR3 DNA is TGCAGTGCGCCTAAGGTGGACGAAAAACTGTGTTTT. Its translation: CSAPKVDEKLCF.

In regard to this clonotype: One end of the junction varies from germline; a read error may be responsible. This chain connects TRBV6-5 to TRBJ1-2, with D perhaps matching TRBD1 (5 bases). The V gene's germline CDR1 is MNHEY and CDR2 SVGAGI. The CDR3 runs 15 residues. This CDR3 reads CASSPRVAGNYGCTF. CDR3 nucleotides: TGTGCCAGCAGTCCACGGGTCGCAGGGAACTATGGCTGCACCTTC.

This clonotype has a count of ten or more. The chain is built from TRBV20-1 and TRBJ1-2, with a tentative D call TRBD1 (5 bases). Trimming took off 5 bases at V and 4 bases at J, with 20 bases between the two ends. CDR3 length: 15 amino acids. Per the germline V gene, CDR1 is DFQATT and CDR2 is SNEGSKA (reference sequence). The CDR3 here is CSARTTESQGYGYTF. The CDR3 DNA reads TGCAGTGCTCGGACCACGGAGTCTCAGGGCTATGGCTACACCTTC.

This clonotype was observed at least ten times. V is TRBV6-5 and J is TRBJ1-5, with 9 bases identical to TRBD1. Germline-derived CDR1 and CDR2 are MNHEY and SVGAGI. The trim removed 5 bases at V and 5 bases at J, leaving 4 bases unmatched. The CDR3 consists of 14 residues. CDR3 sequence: CASSPRTGDQPQHF. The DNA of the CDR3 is TGTGCCAGCAGTCCCCGGACAGGGGATCAGCCCCAGCATTTT.

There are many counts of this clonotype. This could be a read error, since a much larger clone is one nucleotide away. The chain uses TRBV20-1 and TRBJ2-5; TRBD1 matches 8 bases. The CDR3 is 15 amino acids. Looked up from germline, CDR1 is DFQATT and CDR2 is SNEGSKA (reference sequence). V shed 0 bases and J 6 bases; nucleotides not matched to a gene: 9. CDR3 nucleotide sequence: TGCAGTGCTAGAGAGATGGAGGGACAGGCCCAGACCCAGTACTTC. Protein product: CSAREMEGQAQTQYF.

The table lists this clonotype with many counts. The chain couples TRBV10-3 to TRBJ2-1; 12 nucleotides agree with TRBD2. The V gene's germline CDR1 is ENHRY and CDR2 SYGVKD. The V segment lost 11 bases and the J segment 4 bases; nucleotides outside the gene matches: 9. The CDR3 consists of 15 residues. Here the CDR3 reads CACGGLAGSYNEQFF. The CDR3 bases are TGTGCCTGCGGCGGACTAGCGGGGTCATACAATGAGCAGTTCTTC.

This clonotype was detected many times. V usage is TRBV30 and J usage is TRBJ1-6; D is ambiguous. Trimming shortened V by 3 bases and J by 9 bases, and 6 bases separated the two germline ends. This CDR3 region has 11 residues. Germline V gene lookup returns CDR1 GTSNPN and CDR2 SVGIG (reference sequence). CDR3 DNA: TGTGCCTGGAGCGGAATTTCACCCCTCCACTTT. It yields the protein CAWSGISPLHF. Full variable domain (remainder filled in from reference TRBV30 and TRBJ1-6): SQTIHQWPATLVQPVGSPLSLECTVEGTSNPNLYWYRQAAGRGLQLLFYSVGIGQISSEVPQNLSASRPQDRQFILSSKKLLLSDSGFYLCAWSGISPLHFGNGTRLTVT.

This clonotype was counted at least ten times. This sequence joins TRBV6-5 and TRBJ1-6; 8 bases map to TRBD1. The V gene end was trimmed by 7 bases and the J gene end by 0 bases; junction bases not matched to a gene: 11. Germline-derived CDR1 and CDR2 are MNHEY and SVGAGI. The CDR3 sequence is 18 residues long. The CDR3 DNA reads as TGTGCCAGCAACCAGGGGGCGGGGGGGAGCTCCTATAATTCACCCCTCCACTTT. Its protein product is CASNQGAGGSSYNSPLHF.

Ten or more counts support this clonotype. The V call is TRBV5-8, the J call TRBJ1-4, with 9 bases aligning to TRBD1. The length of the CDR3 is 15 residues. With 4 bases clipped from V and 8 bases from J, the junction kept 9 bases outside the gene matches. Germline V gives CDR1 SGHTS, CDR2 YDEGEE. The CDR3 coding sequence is TGTGCCAGCAGCACCAAACAGGGGGCGATGGAAAAACTGTTTTTT. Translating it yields CASSTKQGAMEKLFF.

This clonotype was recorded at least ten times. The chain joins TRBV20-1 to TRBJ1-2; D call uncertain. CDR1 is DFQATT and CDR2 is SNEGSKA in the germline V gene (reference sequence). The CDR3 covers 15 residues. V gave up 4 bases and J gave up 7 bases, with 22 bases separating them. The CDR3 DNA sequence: TGCAGTGCTACCTTGTTAGGGCCCCGAAACAGTGGCTACACCTTC. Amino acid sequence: CSATLLGPRNSGYTF.